The present entry profiles one T cell receptor beta chain with its context. This clone was seen only a few times. There is no known antigen for this receptor. No per-base quality is available; no much larger clone lies one base away. The data belong to a study of cytomegalovirus exposure and HLA in healthy donors (dated 2017 in TCRdb). Describing the broader study: An earlier analysis of 587 of the donors reported around 280 Gb of sequence data and 117 million unique TCR beta sequences obtained from around 180 million T cells. About 330 gigabases of sequencing data and 70 million to 100 million unique TCR sequences made up an early release that covered 640 HLA-typed donors. Among the roughly 400 genotyped donors, around 81% belonged to the genetic ancestry cluster associated with self-reported Caucasian donors. The study aimed to test whether cataloging public T cell receptors could reveal signatures of past pathogen exposure. The study used immunosequencing to profile the T cell repertoires of several hundred subjects and linked those repertoires to cytomegalovirus serostatus. A separate validation cohort of some 130 different subjects was used in addition to the approximately 700-subject first cohort. High-throughput TCR immunosequencing, statistical association of individual TCRs with disease status, and machine learning were combined to predict cytomegalovirus infection status. To study patterns of TCR occurrence, a later analysis re-analyzed previously published TCR beta repertoires from 600 to 750 donors and added high-resolution HLA genotyping. Rather than drawing on any new phenotypic data, the later analysis identified candidate immune exposures from TCR beta sequences and the way those sequences occurred across donors. An earlier analysis of around 540 of the donors applied high-throughput TCR beta sequencing to assess whether each TCR beta V gene segment acted as functional or pseudogenic. Donor age, sex, ethnicity and CMV serostatus were compiled together with the repertoire data. In a later genetic analysis, genome-wide SNP genotypes for about three fifths of the roughly 670 donors were used, and that subset was treated as a discovery cohort. All discovery cohort repertoires had been generated on a single sequencing platform. HLA typing included class I and class II loci at four-digit resolution. The number of donors typed differed by locus, with roughly 629-640 for A, B, C, DRB1 and DQB1, 522 for DQA1, approximately 580 for DPA1, and around 460 for DPB1. Several DR-DQ haplotypes were treated as single units for association and clustering because of strong linkage in the cohort. Among 398 genotyped donors of the cohort, an average of about 240,000 unique TCR beta nucleotide sequences were sequenced per donor, roughly a sixth of them non-productive.

Summary of the overall study and its limitations: Because counts were too low, roughly 16 rarely observed V segments, including chromosome 9 orphons, were left out of the earlier analysis of 587 of the donors. Linkage disequilibrium might explain the correlated functional status among segregating V segments, but an unknown experimental factor could not be ruled out. Because HLA typing was missing for some donors at each locus, association tests included only the typed subset. An earlier analysis of approximately 540 of the donors showed that most TCR beta V segments appeared in productive rearrangements either about 87% or about 30% of the time, which broadly matched IMGT annotations. In the study, about 150 TCR beta chains were listed as associated with cytomegalovirus. In vitro tests confirmed that three of the cytomegalovirus-associated TCR beta chains recognize cytomegalovirus antigens. CMV serostatus was the only immune exposure information available for the cohort. The classifier was reported to diagnose cytomegalovirus status with high specificity and sensitivity in both the original cohort and the validation cohort. Sequencing depth was assumed to be roughly uniform across donors in the presence/absence analyses, though that assumption may not hold. Several of the top co-occurrence clusters appeared to be linked to parvovirus B19, influenza, CMV and Epstein-Barr virus, according to a later analysis. Some IMGT-functional V segments, including TRBV6-2 and TRBV6-3, could not be distinguished by the 87-base-pair reads and were therefore excluded. Across donors, most TCR sequences were observed very rarely, whereas some public TCRs were present in many individuals. Strong co-occurrence of HLA alleles, especially DR and DQ, made assigning TCR associations to individual alleles difficult. An association between a missense DCLRE1C variant and V-gene and J-gene trimming of TCR beta chains was found in a later genetic analysis and replicated in an independent cohort. Most CMV-associated TCR beta chains appeared to be HLA-restricted in a later analysis, and the HLA associations seemed to be driven largely by CMV exposure. A cluster of highly shared sequence variants was judged likely to be a technical artifact of the sequencing pipeline. The authors suggested that the approach could potentially be extended to other disease states and immunological phenotypes. A later analysis found that TCR association rates varied across HLA loci, with DRB1 alleles showing the most associated TCRs and HLA-C alleles the fewest. A further reported finding was that TCR beta sequences accurately predicted the HLA-A and HLA-B alleles for most subjects in the first cohort. This cohort had only TCR beta chains sequenced, and the lack of alpha or paired-chain data limited which features could be detected. Compared with equally common non-associated chains, HLA-associated TCR beta chains in a later analysis were more clonally expanded and had lower generation probabilities. According to a later genetic analysis, donors in an Asian-associated ancestry cluster had fewer N-insertions in productive TCRs than the approximately 700-donor mean. In a later analysis, 15,000 to 20,000 TCR beta sequences were associated with specific HLA alleles at a false discovery rate of 0.05.

V is reduced by 7 bases and J by 4 bases, leaving a spacing of 19 bases between them. According to the germline V gene (reference sequence), CDR1 reads LNHDA and CDR2 reads SQIVND. The CDR3, from cysteine to phenylalanine, totals 15 residues. Kept here is only the CDR3 DNA, which spans 45 bases and is read in frame from base 1. Libraries were constructed by the immunoSEQ multiplex PCR assay. For the multiplex PCR, a mixture combining 60 forward primers for TCR Vbeta segments and 13 reverse primers for TCR Jbeta segments was used. The CDR3 region of rearranged TCR beta genes was amplified from genomic DNA by a multiplex PCR assay. On the Illumina HiSeq System, the amplified TCR beta libraries were sequenced as 87-base-pair reads. In the paper's pipeline: A later analysis tallied tens of millions of unique TCR beta chains across the 666 repertoires, and approximately 9.9 million of those chains were shared by two or more donors. A nearest-neighbor algorithm error-corrected the raw reads and collapsed the reads into unique sequences, merging closely related sequences to remove PCR and sequencing errors. To assign V, D and J gene segments, CDR3 sequences were aligned to IMGT reference sequences. For a sequence to be retained, at least a six-nucleotide match to both a V gene segment and a J gene segment was required. A rearrangement counted as productive if the CDR3 had no stop codons and remained in frame with V and J, and every other rearrangement counted as non-productive. CDR3 was defined by IMGT convention, running from the second conserved V-encoded cysteine to the conserved J-encoded phenylalanine. In an earlier analysis of more than 550 of the donors, sequences lacking an unambiguous match to a single V gene segment were excluded. In an earlier analysis of approximately 610 of the donors, V segments were called functional above 56.7% productive rearrangements and were called segregating when the between-donor standard deviation exceeded 5%. To diagnose cytomegalovirus status from the catalog of TCR beta chain sequences, a statistical classification framework was built. In a later analysis, TCR nucleotide sequences were compared against IMGT/GENE-DB human TR gene sequences so that V and J genes could be assigned. In a later analysis, CDR3 sequences and most-parsimonious VDJ recombination scenarios were assigned using the TCRdist pipeline. In a later analysis, each TCR beta chain was defined by its CDR3 amino acid sequence together with its V-gene family, and reads without a unique V-gene family were excluded. A later analysis removed 592 highly shared, low-generation-probability nucleotide sequences to deal with suspected cross-contamination and a sequencing artifact. A later analysis calculated a clonal expansion index for each public chain from normalized within-repertoire ranks of inferred template counts. Generation probabilities in a later analysis came from a VDJ recombination model fitted to out-of-frame rearrangements, and those results were checked against IGoR. In a later analysis, TCR-TCR, TCR-HLA and TCR-CMV co-occurrence was scored with hypergeometric tests, and a repertoire-size bias correction was applied to TCR pairs. False discovery rates were estimated in a later analysis by permuting HLA or CMV assignments 20 times. In a later analysis, co-occurring TCRs were grouped using DBSCAN, and TCRdist sequence similarity was added for clustering within HLA-allele-positive subsets. Repertoires with fewer than 30,000 or more than 120,000 public chains, plus five repertoires with anomalous nucleotide sharing, were excluded from co-occurrence clustering. Entries here come from immuneACCESS through TCRdb and include only in-frame sequences with V and J called. Some clones fail to appear in such tables; in the studies checked, an unresolved V gene covers under half of the shortfall, and the cause of the remainder is unknown. That table furnishes V, J and clone size, whereas the DNA furnished D and trimming. For this sample the table gives about 140,000 clones, of which around 75% were detected only once. The ten largest clonotypes hold roughly 1.6% of the sample.

The cohort consisted of hundreds of healthy bone marrow donors. At the time of sampling, all cohort members were nominally healthy, though unrecorded immune exposures were likely present. The donor was CMV seronegative and belonged to the group of 352 seronegative cohort members. Every donor gave a peripheral blood sample, and the peripheral blood mononuclear cells from that sample were used for TCR beta sequencing. The Qiagen DNeasy Blood Extraction Kit was used to extract genomic DNA from the blood cell samples. The rearranged segments are TRBV19 and TRBJ1-1, with the D gene not confidently named. The origin of this receptor is a woman in her 40s in good health and CMV-seronegative. The specimen was PBMCs. CDR3 reads: CASTLMSAGGTEAFF. The DNA is TGTGCCAGTACCCTTATGTCGGCAGGAGGCACTGAAGCTTTCTTT.